These T cell receptor beta chains were read from a single sample in a study of cytomegalovirus exposure and HLA in healthy donors. Produced via immunoSEQ multiplex PCR; TCRdb's table is partial and in-frame only. The sample yields some 170,000 clones, about 89% seen once. The sequenced material came from PBMCs. These TCRs come from a man younger than 35 in good health and CMV-seropositive. Both conserved end residues are part of each CDR3. A row's size may be missing; if present it is once, few, many or a size class.

j_gene	len	abundance	v_gene	CDR3aa
TRBJ2-1	11	-	TRBV7-2	CASSAYNEQFF
TRBJ2-7	15	-	TRBV7-8	CASTPGASGSYEQYF
TRBJ2-1	14	-	TRBV7-7	CASSSGGLYNEQFF
TRBJ2-5	15	-	TRBV6-1	CATSGIGGAQATQYF
TRBJ2-7	13	-	TRBV2	CASSRDRDYEQYF
TRBJ2-7	15	once	TRBV5-1	CASSLRTGLSYEQYF
TRBJ1-2	13	-	TRBV28	CASSFLRQHGYTF
TRBJ1-2	15	-	TRBV19	CASSTFPGQDYGYTF
TRBJ1-1	15	few	TRBV5-4	CASSSPGTGGTEAFF
TRBJ1-1	16	-	TRBV15	CATSRGRGQDNTEAFF
TRBJ2-7	16	-	TRBV11-3	CASSPGGGSTFHEQYF
TRBJ2-7	14	once	TRBV9	CASSVADREYEQYF